This TCR beta chain comes out of a study of response to subunit inactivated influenza vaccine listed by TCRdb under 2018. Turning to the overall study: The study used deep quantitative T cell receptor repertoire profiling to track responses to a trivalent subunit inactivated influenza vaccine. On the study overall, not on this receptor specifically: It was suggested by the authors that each seasonal influenza vaccination may recruit only a limited number of new T cells.

The library came from RT-PCR. The sample was run on an Illumina HiSeq 2500. In TCRdb, the public reads were trimmed at Q25 with fastp and aligned with MiXCR, with productive beta chains retained. Rows with one shared CDR3 protein collapse into an entry with the most common genes and DNA. The sample has 500,000 to 700,000 distinct CDR3 sequences on record, around 25% of them singletons. The ten largest clones capture approximately 2.9% of the sample. Comments on this clonotype: It lacks a known antigen. Base quality data are lacking; no much larger clone is found one base away.

These data were likewise used in another study, on T cells expressing NK-cell markers. Taken from the second paper: The TCR beta cDNA libraries were made using 5'RACE template switching, a step that added both a universal primer site and unique molecular identifiers. Three sorted T-cell subsets (CD3+CD56+NKG2C+, CD3+CD56+NKG2C- and CD3+CD56-NKG2C+) from seven to nine donors had their TCR beta-chain repertoires profiled. Seven of the eight sequenced donors were HCMV-seropositive and one was HCMV-seronegative. To restrict sorting to alphabetaTCR-expressing T cells, an anti-gammadeltaTCR antibody was added in several experiments. In a handful of donors, the dominant CD3+CD56+NKG2C+ clonotypes ranked among the top 10 CD8+ clonotypes, making up 1.0-7.0% of CD8+ T cells. Those dominant clonotypes were again the most abundant among CD3+CD56-NKG2C+ cells in a handful of donors, at about 28.3-65%. Whether the expanded NKG2C-expressing T cell clones were specific for HCMV antigens remained unclear. The study sequenced eight donors, all healthy volunteers chosen at random: three men and five women. A commercial ELISA kit detecting HCMV-specific IgG in serum was used to determine HCMV serostatus. Ficoll density gradient centrifugation was used to isolate peripheral blood mononuclear cells from blood. Magnetic immunoseparation with Miltenyi isolation kits was used to isolate CD4+ and CD8+ T cells from PBMC. cDNA synthesis was primed from the TCR beta constant segment, followed by two successive PCR amplification steps. Sequencing of the libraries produced 2 x 150 bp reads on Illumina HiSeq 2000/2500, MiSeq or NextSeq. Reads were demultiplexed and grouped by UMI with MIGEC, and clonotypes were assembled and quantified with MiTCR. To exclude erroneous sequences, any TCR cDNA sequence not supported by at least two reads was discarded. The tcR package was used for downstream repertoire analysis, and clonotypes were matched between fractions using CDR3 nucleotide sequence together with V segment. VDJmatch was used to annotate antigen specificity against VDJdb, with one amino acid substitution in CDR3 allowed.

This specimen consisted of CD4+ T cells sorted from PBMCs, obtained 11 to 12 days after vaccination. This receptor was identified in a man aged 50-59 years who received an inactivated influenza vaccine. Donor details come from another sample of the same person, matched by shared clones.

The CDR3 in this case is CASSQEGQIITDTQYF. The DNA sequence is TGTGCCAGCAGTCAGGAAGGACAAATCATCACAGATACGCAGTATTTT. The chain employs TRBV2 and TRBJ2-3; tentative D gene TRBD1, with 5 bases matching. Cut back by 5 bases and 2 bases, the V and J ends lie 17 bases apart. The germline V gene yields SNHLY for CDR1 and FYNNEI for CDR2. The CDR3 goes from the cysteine to the phenylalanine over 16 residues. Only the CDR3 portion is preserved as DNA: 48 bases, with reading frame beginning at the first base.